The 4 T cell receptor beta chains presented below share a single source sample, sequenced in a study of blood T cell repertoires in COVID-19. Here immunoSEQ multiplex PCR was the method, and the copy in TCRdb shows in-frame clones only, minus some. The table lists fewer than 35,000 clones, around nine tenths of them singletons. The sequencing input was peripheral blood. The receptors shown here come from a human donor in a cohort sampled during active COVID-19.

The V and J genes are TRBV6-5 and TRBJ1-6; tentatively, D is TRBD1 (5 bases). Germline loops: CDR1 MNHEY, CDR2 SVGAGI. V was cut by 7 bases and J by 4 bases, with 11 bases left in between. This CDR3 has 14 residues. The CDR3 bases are TGTGCCAGCACCCCGGGGGGTTATAATTCACCCCTCCACTTT. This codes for CASTPGGYNSPLHF.

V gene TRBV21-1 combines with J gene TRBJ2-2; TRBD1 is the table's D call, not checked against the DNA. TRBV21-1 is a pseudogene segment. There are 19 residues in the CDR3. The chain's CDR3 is CASSIKGQDRPDQPGELFF. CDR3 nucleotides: TGTGCCAGCAGCATCAAGGGACAGGACCGACCCGACCAGCCGGGGGAGCTGTTTTTT.

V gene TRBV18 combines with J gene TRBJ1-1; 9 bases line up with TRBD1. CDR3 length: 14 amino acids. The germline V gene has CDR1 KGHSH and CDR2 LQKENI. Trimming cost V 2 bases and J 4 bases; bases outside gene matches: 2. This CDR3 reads CASSPGQGPTEAFF. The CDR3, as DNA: TGTGCCAGCTCACCAGGACAGGGGCCCACTGAAGCTTTCTTT.

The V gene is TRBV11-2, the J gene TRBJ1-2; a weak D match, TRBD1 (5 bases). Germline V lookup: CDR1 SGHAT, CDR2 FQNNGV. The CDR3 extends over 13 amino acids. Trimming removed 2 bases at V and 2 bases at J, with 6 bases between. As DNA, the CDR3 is TGTGCCAGCAGCTTATCAGGGAACTATGGCTACACCTTC. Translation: CASSLSGNYGYTF.